This is a list of T cell receptor beta chains from one sample in a study of shared clonotypes between healthy human individuals. Some clones are missing from TCRdb's copy, which holds only in-frame ones; the method was immunoSEQ multiplex PCR. The sample records roughly 1,800,000 clones, approximately 95% being singletons. The sequencing sample was made of naive CD8+ T cells sorted from blood. Every receptor here comes from a man between 18 and 35 years old in good health. The CDR3 runs from the conserved cysteine through the conserved F or W. The D gene is left open where the match is weak. Size is stated for part of the rows, as once, few or many counts, or as a class when the clone is expanded.

TRBV7-9	NA	TRBJ2-1	once	CASSWDYGTEQFF	TGTGCCAGCAGCTGGGATTACGGGACTGAGCAGTTCTTC
TRBV28	TRBD2	TRBJ2-2	NA	CASSLGLAGDTGELFF	TGTGCCAGCAGTTTAGGGCTAGCGGGGGACACCGGGGAGCTGTTTTTT
TRBV28	NA	TRBJ2-7	NA	CASSLSLGDTTYEQYF	TGTGCCAGCAGTTTATCCCTAGGGGACACAACCTACGAGCAGTACTTC
TRBV2	NA	TRBJ1-5	NA	CASSDRGIKQPQHF	TGTGCCAGCAGTGATCGAGGGATTAAGCAGCCCCAGCATTTT
TRBV15	TRBD2	TRBJ2-2	NA	CATLSGGDNTGELFF	TGTGCCACCCTTAGCGGGGGGGATAACACCGGGGAGCTGTTTTTT
TRBV28	NA	TRBJ1-4	NA	CASSSAREATNEKLFF	TGTGCCAGCAGTTCGGCCAGGGAGGCGACTAATGAAAAACTGTTTTTT
TRBV7-9	TRBD2	TRBJ2-5	NA	CASSSSGRGEAETQYF	TGTGCCAGCAGCTCATCCGGGAGGGGGGAGGCGGAGACCCAGTACTTC
TRBV6-6	NA	TRBJ2-7	NA	CASSYSEGTYEQYF	TGTGCCAGCAGTTACTCGGAGGGGACCTACGAGCAGTACTTC
TRBV7-9	NA	TRBJ1-5	NA	CASTSDSNQPQHF	TGTGCCAGCACTAGCGATAGCAATCAGCCCCAGCATTTT
TRBV30	NA	TRBJ2-7	NA	CAWSVLVSEQYF	TGTGCCTGGAGTGTACTAGTTTCCGAGCAGTACTTC
TRBV5-6	NA	TRBJ2-2	NA	CASSFTFTGELFF	TGTGCCAGCAGCTTCACATTCACCGGGGAGCTGTTTTTT
TRBV11-2	NA	TRBJ2-7	once	CASSLGAGAYEQYF	TGTGCCAGCAGCTTAGGGGCTGGAGCCTACGAGCAGTACTTC
TRBV7-8	NA	TRBJ1-3	few	CASSSAVSGNTIYF	TGTGCCAGCAGCTCAGCTGTGTCTGGAAACACCATATATTTT
TRBV5-1	NA	TRBJ2-7	NA	CASSLRTDYEQYF	TGCGCCAGCAGCTTGCGAACAGACTACGAGCAGTACTTC
TRBV13	TRBD1	TRBJ2-3	NA	CASAMGDRATDTQYF	TGTGCCAGCGCTATGGGGGACAGGGCCACAGATACGCAGTATTTT
TRBV10-1	NA	TRBJ1-5	NA	CASSDSRLTYSYSNQPQHF	TGCGCCAGCAGTGACTCACGACTAACATACTCCTATAGCAATCAGCCCCAGCATTTT
TRBV9	TRBD2	TRBJ2-5	NA	CASSVGLAGGSQETQYF	TGTGCCAGCAGCGTAGGACTAGCGGGGGGGTCGCAAGAGACCCAGTACTTC
TRBV30	NA	TRBJ2-2	NA	CAWTYFSNTGELFF	TGTGCCTGGACCTACTTCTCGAACACCGGGGAGCTGTTTTTT
TRBV4-1	TRBD2	TRBJ2-7	NA	CASSQPGLLYEQYF	TGCGCCAGCAGCCAACCGGGACTACTCTACGAGCAGTACTTC
TRBV27	NA	TRBJ2-7	once	CASRLGPGHYEQYF	TGTGCCAGCAGGCTCGGACCGGGACACTACGAGCAGTACTTC
TRBV27	NA	TRBJ2-2	NA	CASAWGWDGELFF	TGTGCCAGCGCCTGGGGGTGGGACGGGGAGCTGTTTTTT
TRBV13	TRBD2	TRBJ2-3	NA	CASSPTGLAGGPHTQYF	TGTGCCAGCAGCCCAACGGGACTAGCGGGGGGGCCGCATACGCAGTATTTT
TRBV4-1	TRBD2	TRBJ2-7	NA	CASSQAGTSGINEQYF	TGCGCCAGCAGCCAAGCCGGGACTAGCGGGATCAACGAGCAGTACTTC
TRBV7-2	TRBD1	TRBJ2-1	NA	CASSWGTGDPDEQFF	TGTGCCAGCAGCTGGGGGACAGGGGATCCGGATGAGCAGTTCTTC
TRBV7-6	NA	TRBJ2-7	NA	CASSLAPSGPVYEQYF	TGTGCCAGCAGCTTAGCGCCCAGCGGCCCCGTCTACGAGCAGTACTTC
TRBV28	TRBD1	TRBJ1-2	NA	CASVRGAPGGRGYTF	TGTGCCAGCGTTCGCGGGGCCCCAGGGGGGCGTGGCTACACCTTC
TRBV27	NA	TRBJ2-1	NA	CASSSPRNEQFF	TGTGCCAGCAGTTCCCCACGCAATGAGCAGTTCTTC
TRBV27	NA	TRBJ1-4	NA	CASSYEGKLFF	TGTGCCAGCAGTTATGAGGGAAAACTGTTTTTT
TRBV29-1	NA	TRBJ1-2	NA	CSVVPDYTF	TGCAGCGTTGTGCCTGACTACACCTTC
TRBV29-1	TRBD1	TRBJ1-1	NA	CSSGTGDPNTEAFF	TGCAGCTCCGGGACAGGGGATCCTAACACTGAAGCTTTCTTT
TRBV11-2	TRBD1	TRBJ2-7	NA	CASSSPGDRGHNYEQYF	TGTGCCAGCAGCTCGCCGGGTGACAGGGGGCACAACTACGAGCAGTACTTC
TRBV12-5	NA	TRBJ2-7	NA	CASGLPGRSYEQYF	TGTGCTAGTGGTTTACCGGGCCGCTCCTACGAGCAGTACTTC
TRBV10-2	NA	TRBJ1-5	NA	CASSDPDSFLSNQPQHF	TGCGCCAGCAGTGACCCTGACAGTTTCCTTAGCAATCAGCCCCAGCATTTT
TRBV4-3	NA	TRBJ2-6	NA	CASSQEGPLEVSGANVLTF	TGCGCCAGCAGCCAAGAAGGGCCCTTGGAAGTCTCTGGGGCCAACGTCCTGACTTTC
TRBV15	TRBD2	TRBJ2-1	NA	CATSREPVAGEGYNEQFF	TGTGCCACCAGCAGAGAGCCCGTAGCGGGAGAAGGTTACAATGAGCAGTTCTTC
TRBV27	TRBD2	TRBJ2-5	NA	CASRTSEQETQYF	TGTGCCAGCAGGACTAGCGAACAAGAGACCCAGTACTTC
TRBV4-1	TRBD1	TRBJ2-5	NA	CASSQGDRGQETQYF	TGCGCCAGCAGCCAGGGGGACAGGGGCCAAGAGACCCAGTACTTC
TRBV14	NA	TRBJ2-1	NA	CASSQDYEGEDEQFF	TGTGCCAGCAGCCAAGATTATGAGGGGGAGGATGAGCAGTTCTTC
TRBV4-1	NA	TRBJ2-1	NA	CASSPLGNRGNEQFF	TGCGCCAGCAGCCCCCTGGGGAATAGAGGGAATGAGCAGTTCTTC
TRBV11-2	NA	TRBJ2-2	NA	CASSSGELFF	TGTGCCAGCAGTAGCGGGGAGCTGTTTTTT
TRBV27	NA	TRBJ2-7	NA	CASSPFQGHYEQYF	TGTGCCAGCAGTCCCTTTCAGGGCCACTACGAGCAGTACTTC
TRBV13	NA	TRBJ1-2	NA	CATRILDRFANYGYTF	TGTGCCACCCGAATCCTCGACAGGTTCGCTAACTATGGCTACACCTTC
TRBV2	TRBD2	TRBJ2-5	NA	CASSLSREAGIGGETQYF	TGTGCCAGCAGCCTGAGTCGTGAAGCGGGGATCGGGGGGGAGACCCAGTACTTC
TRBV2	NA	TRBJ2-7	NA	CASKEGEDEQYF	TGTGCCAGCAAAGAGGGAGAGGACGAGCAGTACTTC
TRBV4-3	NA	TRBJ1-2	NA	CASSQDRGGPAYGYTF	TGCGCCAGCAGCCAAGATAGGGGGGGGCCCGCCTATGGCTACACCTTC
TRBV5-1	NA	TRBJ2-7	NA	CASSLAGTEYEQYF	TGCGCCAGCAGCTTGGCCGGGACGGAGTACGAGCAGTACTTC
TRBV7-2	NA	TRBJ1-2	NA	CASSLGVGDRIYGYTF	TGTGCCAGCAGCTTAGGCGTCGGAGACAGGATCTATGGCTACACCTTC
TRBV9	NA	TRBJ2-5	NA	CASSSPLGRLQETQYF	TGTGCCAGCAGCTCACCCCTCGGACGCCTCCAAGAGACCCAGTACTTC
TRBV11-2	TRBD2	TRBJ2-7	NA	CASSIERDYEQYF	TGTGCCAGCAGCATAGAGCGGGACTACGAGCAGTACTTC
TRBV19	TRBD2	TRBJ2-7	NA	CASSIAAGGGDEQYF	TGTGCCAGTAGTATAGCAGCTGGCGGGGGGGACGAGCAGTACTTC
TRBV6-1	NA	TRBJ2-7	NA	CASSVGTDSYEQYF	TGTGCCAGCAGTGTCGGGACGGATTCCTACGAGCAGTACTTC
TRBV7-9	NA	TRBJ2-5	once	CASSLEGRGETQYF	TGTGCCAGCAGCTTGGAGGGACGGGGTGAGACCCAGTACTTC
TRBV4-3	NA	TRBJ2-1	NA	CASSQRDGSYNEQFF	TGCGCCAGCAGCCAGAGAGATGGGAGCTACAATGAGCAGTTCTTC